This record covers a single T cell receptor (beta chain). The target antigen is unknown. The data are from a study of PD-L1 blockade in urothelial cancer. For the study at large: Male sex and bladder-origin urothelial cancer characterized about 85% of the 29 patients. Before enrollment, 0 to 3 chemotherapy regimens had been given to patients.

The study, taken as a whole, reports: Pretreatment blood TCR clonality under the median forecast improved survival.

Time point of the sample: pretreatment peripheral blood. V lost 7 bases to trimming and J lost 6 bases, with 19 bases between them. This CDR3 region has 13 residues. Germline lookup yields CDR1 SQVTM and CDR2 ANQGSEA. PCRs were each spiked with synthetic TCR analog templates. The method was immunoSEQ multiplex PCR; TCRdb's version includes in-frame clones alone and lacks a portion of them. Of around 50,000 clones listed, more than 80% were seen once; the top ten hold 1% to 1.5%. J is TRBJ2-7 and V is TRBV29-1; tentative D call: TRBD1 (6 bases). Source: PBMCs, taken around atezolizumab (anti-PD-L1) treatment. The clonotype comes from a man aged 50 to 60 with urothelial cancer. The DNA of the CDR3 is TGCAGCGCCGGACAGTGGCGGAGCTCCGAGCAGTACTTC. Translated: CSAGQWRSSEQYF.